This entry concerns a single TCR beta chain. Antigen: not known. This specimen comes from a study of cytomegalovirus exposure and HLA in healthy donors. Findings and caveats of the study: Sequence variants that were highly shared formed a cluster that was likely a sequencing artifact.

Amplification used 60 Vbeta primers and 13 Jbeta primers. The method was immunoSEQ multiplex PCR; TCRdb's version includes in-frame clones alone and lacks a portion of them. The table has approximately 170,000 clones, about three quarters seen once. This CDR3 is built from 14 residues. V lost 2 bases to trimming and J lost 3 bases; unmatched junction nucleotides: 3. Germline V gene lookup returns CDR1 LNHDA and CDR2 SQIVND (reference sequence). This chain connects TRBV19 to TRBJ2-7; TRBD1 aligns across 8 bases. The sample taken for sequencing was PBMCs. The clonotype comes from a woman in her forties in good health and CMV-seropositive. CDR3 protein: CASSIPGQGYEQYF. The CDR3 bases are TGTGCCAGTAGTATACCCGGACAGGGCTACGAGCAGTACTTC.